A selection of T cell receptor beta chains follows, all from one sample in a study of T cell repertoires in cytomegalovirus infection. TCRdb re-called the reads through MiXCR, storing one row per CDR3 protein. Counted here are 450,000 to 600,000 distinct CDR3 sequences, 10% to 12% occurring once; the ten biggest clones make up 10% to 13%. The sample comprised PBMCs. These receptor sequences come from a human donor in good health (CMV status not recorded). Some clones in this sample may be carry-over from other donors' samples. Each CDR3 is given with its conserved first and last residue. Size values are once, few and many counts, or a class for expanded clones, and some rows have none.

J	V	size	CDR3
TRBJ2-5	TRBV7-2	many	CASSSLRRQETQYF
TRBJ1-2	TRBV19	many	CATGGQGAYGYTF
TRBJ1-2	TRBV11-2	many	CASSLRQPRGYGYTF
TRBJ2-5	TRBV27	many	CASRRSGGQTQYF
TRBJ2-1	TRBV6-5	many	CASSYSGLAGANEQFF
TRBJ2-4	TRBV12-3/TRBV12-4	NA	CASRLTSGGTKNIQYF
TRBJ2-7	TRBV27	NA	CASRQGGEQYF
TRBJ1-1	TRBV7-2	many	CASRQGAGAEAFF
TRBJ2-5	TRBV12-3/TRBV12-4	NA	CASRPRGLAGGNQETQYF
TRBJ2-7	TRBV15	few	CATSGWEGDSSYEQYF
TRBJ2-3	TRBV27	few	CASSSFLASTDTQYF
TRBJ2-1	TRBV29-1	few	CSVGTSGGNNEQFF
TRBJ2-5	TRBV19	few	CASSRKGPSLEGTQYF
TRBJ1-2	TRBV5-4	many	CASSGLIGGYTF
TRBJ1-1	TRBV6-6	few	CASRNPGNTEAFF
TRBJ1-6	TRBV6-1	many	CASSEEGVSPLHF
TRBJ1-2	TRBV14	many	CASSRDNNYGYTF
TRBJ2-7	TRBV20-1	few	CSARNSGSTYEQYF
TRBJ2-1	TRBV5-5	many	CASSSPGAAAGGEQFF
TRBJ1-1	TRBV27	few	CASSLGTGSAEAFF
TRBJ1-5	TRBV6-6	many	CATGNQPQHF
TRBJ1-4	TRBV27	many	CASRDGKATNEKLFF
TRBJ2-3	TRBV7-6	NA	CSSSLGASADTQYF
TRBJ2-2	TRBV6-1	many	CATRGENTGELFF
TRBJ2-6	TRBV6-5	many	CASSFRGTSGGPGANVLTF
TRBJ1-1	TRBV20-1	NA	CSARVIGGNTEAFF
TRBJ2-3	TRBV30	few	CAWSGTDTQYF
TRBJ1-5	TRBV20-1	NA	CSARPPEGHSNQPQHF
TRBJ2-3	TRBV11-2	NA	CASSQTVTSTDTQYF
TRBJ2-3	TRBV12-3/TRBV12-4	NA	CASSQLAGGPGDTQYF
TRBJ2-1	TRBV20-1	NA	CSASVWTGGYNEQFF
TRBJ1-2	TRBV29-1	NA	CSVTKDNYGYTF
TRBJ2-2	TRBV7-3	many	CASSSTGTVNTGELFF
TRBJ1-5	TRBV27	many	CASSAGSGQPQHF
TRBJ2-2	TRBV4-2	NA	CASSQDPGADTGELFF
TRBJ2-1	TRBV7-3	many	CASSLNWGSYNEQFF
TRBJ2-6	TRBV4-1	many	CASSQGQGVAGANVLTF
TRBJ1-1	TRBV6-4	NA	CASRKRGGAGDTEAFF
TRBJ2-7	TRBV9	many	CASSTSGTSWDEQYF
TRBJ1-2	TRBV9	few	CASSVGRGDYGYTF
TRBJ2-2	TRBV10-3	once	CAISPRPSGGGELFF
TRBJ1-6	TRBV20-1	few	CSARSREDANSPLHF
TRBJ2-7	TRBV27	many	CASSGGNEQYF
TRBJ2-1	TRBV19	many	CASSVSGLKYNEQFF
TRBJ2-6	TRBV20-1	many	CSARAPSGSLDGANVLTF
TRBJ1-1	TRBV3-1	NA	CASSHSQDPNTEAFF
TRBJ2-5	TRBV4-2	few	CASSQDIIGNQYF
TRBJ1-1	TRBV3-1	many	CASSQGAGTGSNEAFF
TRBJ2-5	TRBV10-3	NA	CAISWGEQETQYF
TRBJ2-3	TRBV7-9	many	CASSPPGGKGTDTQYF
TRBJ2-2	TRBV11-2	many	CASSLRGGWTGELFF
TRBJ2-2	TRBV30	many	CACNSPNTGELFF
TRBJ2-5	TRBV11-1	many	CASSPERAGGQETQYF
TRBJ1-2	TRBV29-1	few	CSAGGSGQGGYTF